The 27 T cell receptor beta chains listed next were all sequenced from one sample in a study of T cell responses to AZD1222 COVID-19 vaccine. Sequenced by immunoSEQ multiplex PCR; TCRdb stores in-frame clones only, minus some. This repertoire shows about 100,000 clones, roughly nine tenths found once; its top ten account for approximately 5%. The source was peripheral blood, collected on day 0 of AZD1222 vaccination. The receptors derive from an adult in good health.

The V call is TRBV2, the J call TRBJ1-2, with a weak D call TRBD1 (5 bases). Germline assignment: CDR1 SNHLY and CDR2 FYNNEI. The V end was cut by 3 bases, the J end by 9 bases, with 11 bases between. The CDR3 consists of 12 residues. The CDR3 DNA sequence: TGTGCCAGCAGTGAGCGGGGCCCGCGCTACACCTTC. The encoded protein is CASSERGPRYTF.

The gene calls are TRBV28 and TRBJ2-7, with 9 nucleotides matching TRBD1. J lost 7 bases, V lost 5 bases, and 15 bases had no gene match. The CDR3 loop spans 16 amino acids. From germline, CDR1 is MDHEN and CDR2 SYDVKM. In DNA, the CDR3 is TGTGCCAGCAGTCCTTACAGGGGGCAAGATACGGGAGAGCAGTACTTC. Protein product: CASSPYRGQDTGEQYF. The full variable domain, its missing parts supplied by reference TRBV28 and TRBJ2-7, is DVKVTQSSRYLVKRTGEKVFLECVQDMDHENMFWYRQDPGLGLRLIYFSYDVKMKEKGDIPEGYSVSREKKERFSLILESASTNQTSMYLCASSPYRGQDTGEQYFGPGTRLTVT.

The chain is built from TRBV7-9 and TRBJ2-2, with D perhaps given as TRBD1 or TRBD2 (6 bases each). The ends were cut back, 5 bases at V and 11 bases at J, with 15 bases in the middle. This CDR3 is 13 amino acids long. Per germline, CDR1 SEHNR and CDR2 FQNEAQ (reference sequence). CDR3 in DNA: TGTGCCAGCAGCCCTACCGTGGGGGGCGAGCTGTTTTTT. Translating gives CASSPTVGGELFF.

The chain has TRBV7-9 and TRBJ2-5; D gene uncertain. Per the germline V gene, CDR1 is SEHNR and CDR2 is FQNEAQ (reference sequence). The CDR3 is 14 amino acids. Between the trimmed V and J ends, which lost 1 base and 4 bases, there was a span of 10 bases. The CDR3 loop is CASSLGVTGETQYF. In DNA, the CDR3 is TGTGCCAGCAGCTTAGGGGTGACGGGAGAGACCCAGTACTTC.

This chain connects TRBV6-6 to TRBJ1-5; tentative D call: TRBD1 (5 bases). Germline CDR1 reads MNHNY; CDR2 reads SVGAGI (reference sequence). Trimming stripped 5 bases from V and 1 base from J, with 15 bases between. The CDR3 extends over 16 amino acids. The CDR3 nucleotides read TGTGCCAGCAGTCCCCGTCGCGGGGGGAGCAATCAGCCCCAGCATTTT. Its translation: CASSPRRGGSNQPQHF.

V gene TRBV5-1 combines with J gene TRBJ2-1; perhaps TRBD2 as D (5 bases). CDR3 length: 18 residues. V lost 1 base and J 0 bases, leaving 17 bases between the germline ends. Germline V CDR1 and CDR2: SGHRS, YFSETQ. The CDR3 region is CASSLRGGGGSSYNEQFF. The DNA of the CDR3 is TGCGCCAGCAGCTTGCGGGGTGGCGGCGGAAGCTCCTACAATGAGCAGTTCTTC. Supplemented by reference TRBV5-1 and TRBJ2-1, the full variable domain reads KAGVTQTPRYLIKTRGQQVTLSCSPISGHRSVSWYQQTPGQGLQFLFEYFSETQRNKGNFPGRFSGRQFSNSRSEMNVSTLELGDSALYLCASSLRGGGGSSYNEQFFGPGTRLTVL.

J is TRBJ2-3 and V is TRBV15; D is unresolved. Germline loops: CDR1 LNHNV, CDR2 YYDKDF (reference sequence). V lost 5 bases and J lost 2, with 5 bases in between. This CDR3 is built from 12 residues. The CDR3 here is CATSRNTDTQYF. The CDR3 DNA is TGTGCCACCAGCCGCAACACAGATACGCAGTATTTT.

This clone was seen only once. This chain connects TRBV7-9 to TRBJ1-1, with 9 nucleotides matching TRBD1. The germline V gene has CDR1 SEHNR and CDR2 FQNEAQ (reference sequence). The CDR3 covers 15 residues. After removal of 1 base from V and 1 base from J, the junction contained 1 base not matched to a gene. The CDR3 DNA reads TGTGCCAGCAGCTTAGGACAGGGGGAGAACACTGAAGCTTTCTTT. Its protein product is CASSLGQGENTEAFF.

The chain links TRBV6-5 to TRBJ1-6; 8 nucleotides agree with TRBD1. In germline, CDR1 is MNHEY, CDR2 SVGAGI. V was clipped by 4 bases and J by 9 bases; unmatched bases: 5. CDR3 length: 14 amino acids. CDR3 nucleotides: TGTGCCAGCAGTTCCGGACAGGGATCTTCACCCCTCCACTTT. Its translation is CASSSGQGSSPLHF.

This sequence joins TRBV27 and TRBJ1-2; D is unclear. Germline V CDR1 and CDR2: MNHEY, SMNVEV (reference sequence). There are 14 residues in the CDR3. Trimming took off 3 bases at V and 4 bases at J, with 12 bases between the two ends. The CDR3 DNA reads TGTGCCAGCAGTTTTGGCAGCCAGCCCTATGGCTACACCTTC. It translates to CASSFGSQPYGYTF.

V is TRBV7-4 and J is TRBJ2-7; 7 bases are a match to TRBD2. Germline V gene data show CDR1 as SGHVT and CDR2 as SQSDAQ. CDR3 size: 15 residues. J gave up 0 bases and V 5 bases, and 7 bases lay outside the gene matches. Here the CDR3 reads CASSPLGGTSYEQYF. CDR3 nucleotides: TGTGCCAGCAGCCCACTCGGGGGGACCTCCTACGAGCAGTACTTC.

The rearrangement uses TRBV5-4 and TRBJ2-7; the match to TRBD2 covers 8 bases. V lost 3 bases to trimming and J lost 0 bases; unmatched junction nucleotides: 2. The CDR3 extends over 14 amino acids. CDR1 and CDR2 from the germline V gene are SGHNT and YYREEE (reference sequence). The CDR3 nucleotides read TGTGCCAGCAGCTCGACTAGCGACTCCTACGAGCAGTACTTC. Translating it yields CASSSTSDSYEQYF.

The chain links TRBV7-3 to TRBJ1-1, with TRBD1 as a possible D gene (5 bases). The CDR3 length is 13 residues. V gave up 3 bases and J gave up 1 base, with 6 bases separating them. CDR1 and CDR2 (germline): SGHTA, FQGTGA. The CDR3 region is CASSFQGNTEAFF. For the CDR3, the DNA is TGTGCCAGCAGCTTCCAGGGGAACACTGAAGCTTTCTTT. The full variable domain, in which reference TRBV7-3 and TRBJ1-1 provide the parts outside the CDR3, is GAGVSQTPSNKVTEKGKYVELRCDPISGHTALYWYRQSLGQGPEFLIYFQGTGAADDSGLPNDRFFAVRPEGSVSTLKIQRTERGDSAVYLCASSFQGNTEAFFGQGTRLTVV.

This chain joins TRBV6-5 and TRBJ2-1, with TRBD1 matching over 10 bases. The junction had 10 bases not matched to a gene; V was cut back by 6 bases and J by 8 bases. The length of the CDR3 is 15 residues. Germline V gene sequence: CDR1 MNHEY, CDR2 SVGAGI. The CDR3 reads CASSRTGTGVDEQFF. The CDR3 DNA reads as TGTGCCAGCAGCCGAACCGGGACAGGGGTCGATGAGCAGTTCTTC.

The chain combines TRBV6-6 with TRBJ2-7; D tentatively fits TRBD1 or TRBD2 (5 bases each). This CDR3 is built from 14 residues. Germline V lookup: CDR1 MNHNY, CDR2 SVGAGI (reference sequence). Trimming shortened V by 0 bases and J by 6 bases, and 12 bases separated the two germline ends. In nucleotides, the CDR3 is TGTGCCAGCAGTTACTCTGGGGGTTTGAGCGAGCAGTACTTC. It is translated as CASSYSGGLSEQYF.

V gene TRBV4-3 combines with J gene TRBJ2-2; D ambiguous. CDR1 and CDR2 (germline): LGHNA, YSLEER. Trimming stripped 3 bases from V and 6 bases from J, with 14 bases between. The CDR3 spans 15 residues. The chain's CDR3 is CASSQARGSAGELFF. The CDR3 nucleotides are TGCGCCAGCAGCCAGGCTCGAGGATCGGCCGGGGAGCTGTTTTTT.

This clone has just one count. CDR3 in DNA: TGTGCCAGCAGCCAAGATCGTGGGGCCGCGGACTATGGCTACACCTTC. Protein product: CASSQDRGAADYGYTF. This chain links TRBV4-2 with TRBJ1-2; a weak D match, TRBD1 (5 bases). With 0 bases removed from V and 3 bases from J, the gap between germline ends came to 14 bases. The germline gives CDR1 LGHNA, CDR2 YNFKEQ. The CDR3 spans 16 residues.

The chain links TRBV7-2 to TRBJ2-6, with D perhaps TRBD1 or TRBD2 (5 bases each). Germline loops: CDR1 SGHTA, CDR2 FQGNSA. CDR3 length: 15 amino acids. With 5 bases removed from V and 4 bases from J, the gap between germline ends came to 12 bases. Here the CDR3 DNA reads TGTGCCAGCAGCCCCGGGACGTCCGGGGCCAACGTCCTGACTTTC. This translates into CASSPGTSGANVLTF.

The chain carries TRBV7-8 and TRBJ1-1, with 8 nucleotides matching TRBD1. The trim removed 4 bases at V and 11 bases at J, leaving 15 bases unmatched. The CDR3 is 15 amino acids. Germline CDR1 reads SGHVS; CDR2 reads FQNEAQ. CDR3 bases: TGTGCCAGCAGCTCCCAGGACAGGGCGAAGTCGAGTGCTTTCTTT. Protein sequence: CASSSQDRAKSSAFF.

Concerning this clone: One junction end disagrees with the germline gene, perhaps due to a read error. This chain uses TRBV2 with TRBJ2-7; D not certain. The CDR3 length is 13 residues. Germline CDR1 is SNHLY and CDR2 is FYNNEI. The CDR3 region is CASREDYNYEQYF. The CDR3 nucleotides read TGTGCCAGCAGGGAAGATTATAACTACGAGCAGTACTTC. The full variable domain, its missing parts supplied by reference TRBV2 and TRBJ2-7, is EPEVTQTPSHQVTQMGQEVILRCVPISNHLYFYWYRQILGQKVEFLVSFYNNEISEKSEIFDDQFSVERPDGSNFTLKIRSTKLEDSAMYFCASREDYNYEQYFGPGTRLTVT.

CDR3 in DNA: TGTGCCAGCAGCTTAGTCCCGGGGTACAATGAGCAGTTCTTC. Protein product: CASSLVPGYNEQFF. The V call is TRBV7-2, the J call TRBJ2-1, with D possibly matching TRBD2 (5 bases). V was shortened by 1 base and J by 4 bases, with 8 bases between the two germline ends. CDR1 SGHTA and CDR2 FQGNSA come from the germline V gene. The CDR3 has 14 amino acids. The full variable domain, completed using reference TRBV7-2 and TRBJ2-1, is GAGVSQSPSNKVTEKGKDVELRCDPISGHTALYWYRQSLGQGLEFLIYFQGNSAPDKSGLPSDRFSAERTGGSVSTLTIQRTQQEDSAVYLCASSLVPGYNEQFFGPGTRLTVL.

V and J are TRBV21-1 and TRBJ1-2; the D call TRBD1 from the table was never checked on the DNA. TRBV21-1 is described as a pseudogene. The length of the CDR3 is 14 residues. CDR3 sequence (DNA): TGTGCCAGCAGCAAAGAGACAGGGGGCTATGGCTACACCTTC. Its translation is CASSKETGGYGYTF.

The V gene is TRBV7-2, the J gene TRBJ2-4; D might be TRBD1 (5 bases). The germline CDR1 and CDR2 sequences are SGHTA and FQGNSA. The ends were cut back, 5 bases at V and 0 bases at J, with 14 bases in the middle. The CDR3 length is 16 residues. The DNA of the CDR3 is TGTGCCAGCAGCCTTACAGGTCCACTAGCCAAAAACATTCAGTACTTC. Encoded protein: CASSLTGPLAKNIQYF.

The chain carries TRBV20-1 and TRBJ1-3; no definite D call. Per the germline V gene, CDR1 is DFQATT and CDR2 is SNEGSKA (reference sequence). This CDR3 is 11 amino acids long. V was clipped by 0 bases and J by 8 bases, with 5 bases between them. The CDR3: CSARDRDTIYF. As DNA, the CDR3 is TGCAGTGCTAGAGATCGGGACACCATATATTTT.

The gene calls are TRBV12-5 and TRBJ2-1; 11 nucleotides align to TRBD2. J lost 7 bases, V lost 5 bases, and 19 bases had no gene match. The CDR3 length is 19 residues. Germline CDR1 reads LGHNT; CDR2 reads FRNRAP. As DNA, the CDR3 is TGTGCTAGTGGTCTACGGAGAGGTAGCGGGAGGGAGCGAGGGAATGAGCAGTTCTTC. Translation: CASGLRRGSGRERGNEQFF.

CDR3 bases: TGTGCCTGGTACAGGGATGGCTACACCTTC. As protein: CAWYRDGYTF. The V call is TRBV30, the J call TRBJ1-2; the D gene is possibly TRBD1 (6 bases). Deletions cut 5 bases from V and 6 bases from J, with 7 bases between. CDR3 length: 10 residues. The germline V gene has CDR1 GTSNPN and CDR2 SVGIG (reference sequence).

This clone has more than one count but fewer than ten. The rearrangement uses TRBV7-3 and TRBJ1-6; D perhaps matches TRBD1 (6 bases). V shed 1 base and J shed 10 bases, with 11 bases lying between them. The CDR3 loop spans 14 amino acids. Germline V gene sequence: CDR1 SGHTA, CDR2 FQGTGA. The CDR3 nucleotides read TGTGCCAGCAGCTTAATAGGGGGACGGTCACCCCTCCACTTT. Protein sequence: CASSLIGGRSPLHF.